The clone carrying this T cell receptor beta chain was recorded once. Only in-frame clones appear in the TCRdb table, and some are missing; sequencing was by immunoSEQ multiplex PCR. The repertoire includes roughly 70,000 clones, approximately 96% of them detected once, and approximately 0.4% sits in the top ten. The data stem from a study of technical replicates of blood from several donors. The germline V gene has CDR1 LNHDA and CDR2 SQIVND (reference sequence). There are 16 residues in the CDR3. Deletions cut 5 bases from V and 0 bases from J, with 16 bases between. This sequence originates from a human donor in good health. Sequencing was carried out using T cells isolated from PBMCs. This rearrangement joins TRBV19 to TRBJ1-1, with a possible D match to TRBD1 (6 bases). CDR3 nucleotides: TGTGCCAGTAGTCTTAATGTTGGGACATTGAACACTGAAGCTTTCTTT. It is translated as CASSLNVGTLNTEAFF.